The following is a TCR beta chain sequence with its context. This sample is drawn from a study of blood T cell repertoires in COVID-19. Study background: The United States, Italy and Spain provided the acute and convalescent COVID-19 samples. PBMCs, B-cell-depleted T cells, or T cells provided the cDNA or gDNA that made up the material.

From germline, CDR1 is DFQATT and CDR2 SNEGSKA (reference sequence). CDR3 length: 14 amino acids. With 3 bases removed from V and 1 base from J, the gap between germline ends came to 12 bases. In the original processing: Using reference gene primer amplification, nucleated cell counts were estimated. The repertoire was sequenced with immunoSEQ multiplex PCR; TCRdb's copy has only in-frame clones and lacks some. That table supplies the V and J calls and clone size; D and trimming were determined from the DNA. The table shows 180,000 or so clones, with around 91% occurring only once. Sequenced: peripheral blood. The TCR was taken from a man aged 50-60 years with acute or convalescent COVID-19. The chain is built from TRBV20-1 and TRBJ1-1, with D hard to call. The CDR3, as DNA: TGCAGTGCTAGTACGGGGATAGGGAACACTGAAGCTTTCTTT. Its translation is CSASTGIGNTEAFF.